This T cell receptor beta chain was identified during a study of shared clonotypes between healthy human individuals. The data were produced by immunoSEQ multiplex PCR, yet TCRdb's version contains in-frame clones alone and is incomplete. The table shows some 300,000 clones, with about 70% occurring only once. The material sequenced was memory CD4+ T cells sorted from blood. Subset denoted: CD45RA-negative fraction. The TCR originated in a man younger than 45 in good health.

The CDR3 bases are TGTGCCTGGGGCCGGACAACCCCATACACCGGGGAGCTGTTTTTT. Amino acid sequence: CAWGRTTPYTGELFF. The chain combines TRBV30 with TRBJ2-2; D perhaps matches TRBD1 (5 bases). The CDR3 loop spans 15 amino acids. With 5 bases removed from V and 3 bases from J, the gap between germline ends came to 16 bases. Germline V gene lookup returns CDR1 GTSNPN and CDR2 SVGIG (reference sequence).